The following is a TCR beta chain sequence with its context. This entry comes from a study of shared T cell receptors in the human thymus. The assay was immunoSEQ multiplex PCR, and TCRdb's table has in-frame clones only and misses some. Of around 730,000 clones detected, approximately 83% appear once; the ten largest clones hold around 0.0099%. V shed 4 bases and J 6 bases; nucleotides not matched to a gene: 11. The CDR3 runs to 16 residues. Germline assignment: CDR1 PRHDT and CDR2 FYEKMQ (reference sequence). The sample was also linked to a second study, of human thymus T cells. That investigation notes: Immunologically healthy infants in Finland undergoing congenital heart defect surgery were the donors. Thymus pieces cut out during corrective heart surgery were the tissue that was used. Usage of V and J genes appeared biased in thymic and blood repertoires. Related studies found that unrelated individuals share highly overlapping thymic repertoires.

The sequencing input was thymocytes. This TCR was recovered from a girl less than two years old with a congenital heart defect. The chain couples TRBV13 to TRBJ1-2, with 10 bases fitting TRBD1. The CDR3 DNA follows: TGTGCCAGCAGCTCACCACTAACGGGACAGGGGCATGGCTACACCTTC. Translated, it gives CASSSPLTGQGHGYTF.